The following is a TCR beta chain sequence with its context. As processed by the authors: Reference gene primer amplification in the assay estimated nucleated cell counts. Profiling relied on immunoSEQ multiplex PCR, and the TCRdb table lists in-frame clones only, not all of them. V and J calls and clone size are as listed in that table; D and trimming were resolved from the DNA. There are 63,000 or so clones in the sample; roughly 90% occur only once, and about 1.3% lies in the top ten. Trimming cost V 2 bases and J 6 bases; bases outside gene matches: 1. Germline CDR1 is SGHAT and CDR2 is FQNNGV. The CDR3 is 15 residues long. This sample was taken from a study of blood T cell repertoires in COVID-19. Study overall: Donors in the United States, Italy and Spain gave samples during acute or convalescent COVID-19.

This chain uses TRBV11-2 with TRBJ1-6; 10 bases line up with TRBD1. The receptor's source is a man aged 60 to 69 with acute or convalescent COVID-19. Source material: peripheral blood. The DNA of the CDR3 is TGTGCCAGCAGCTTACGGGACAGGGGTAATTCACCCCTCCACTTT. It yields the protein CASSLRDRGNSPLHF. Full variable domain (remainder filled in from reference TRBV11-2 and TRBJ1-6): EAGVAQSPRYKIIEKRQSVAFWCNPISGHATLYWYQQILGQGPKLLIQFQNNGVVDDSQLPKDRFSAERLKGVDSTLKIQPAKLEDSAVYLCASSLRDRGNSPLHFGNGTRLTVT.